The 21 T cell receptor beta chains presented below share a single source sample, sequenced in a study of neoadjuvant anti-PD-1 for oral cavity cancer. Clones were sequenced by immunoSEQ multiplex PCR, and TCRdb holds only the in-frame ones, with some missing. The sample has over 10,000 clones, roughly 60% seen once. The sequencing used PBMCs, collected before nivolumab (anti-PD-1) treatment. The receptors were gathered from a person aged 35-79 years with oral cavity squamous cell carcinoma.

DNA of the CDR3: TGTGCCAGTAGTAACAGCTTTAATTCACCCCTCCACTTT. Its translation: CASSNSFNSPLHF. The rearrangement links TRBV19 to TRBJ1-6; D not resolved. CDR1 is LNHDA and CDR2 is SQIVND in the germline V gene (reference sequence). The V end lost 4 bases, the J end lost 6 bases, and 7 bases lay between the germline ends. The CDR3 is made up of 13 amino acids.

The chain is built from TRBV29-1 and TRBJ2-4, with 9 bases lining up with TRBD1. The ends lost 3 bases at V and 7 bases at J; junction bases unmatched: 4. This CDR3 contains 13 residues. Looked up from germline, CDR1 is SQVTM and CDR2 is ANQGSEA. The CDR3, as DNA: TGCAGCGTTGATGGGACAGGGAGGAACATTCAGTACTTC. Protein sequence: CSVDGTGRNIQYF.

This clone was found a few times. The chain employs TRBV7-9 and TRBJ2-1; D is unresolved. Germline V gives CDR1 SEHNR, CDR2 FQNEAQ (reference sequence). The CDR3 contains 13 residues. Deletions cut 7 bases from V and 5 bases from J, with 12 bases between. Here the CDR3 reads CASTTPYDNEQFF. CDR3 coding DNA: TGTGCCAGCACCACCCCCTATGACAATGAGCAGTTCTTC.

This chain links TRBV5-1 with TRBJ2-5; D could derive from TRBD1 or TRBD2 (5 bases each). Germline V lookup: CDR1 SGHRS, CDR2 YFSETQ. V was trimmed by 5 bases and J by 2 bases, leaving 19 bases between them. This CDR3 has 16 residues. The CDR3 is CASRGEGLGFQETQYF. The CDR3 DNA sequence: TGCGCCAGCAGAGGCGAGGGGCTCGGATTTCAAGAGACCCAGTACTTC. The full variable domain, completed using reference TRBV5-1 and TRBJ2-5, is KAGVTQTPRYLIKTRGQQVTLSCSPISGHRSVSWYQQTPGQGLQFLFEYFSETQRNKGNFPGRFSGRQFSNSRSEMNVSTLELGDSALYLCASRGEGLGFQETQYFGPGTRLLVL.

This chain links TRBV27 with TRBJ2-1; 10 nucleotides match TRBD1. Germline V gene lookup returns CDR1 MNHEY and CDR2 SMNVEV (reference sequence). The CDR3 sequence is 15 residues long. The ends lost 6 bases at V and 6 bases at J; junction bases unmatched: 8. CDR3 coding DNA: TGTGCCAGCAGATCCGGACAGGGGGGTTTCAATGAGCAGTTCTTC. Its protein is CASRSGQGGFNEQFF.

This chain joins TRBV25-1 and TRBJ2-7, with D unclear. The CDR3 sequence is 14 residues long. Germline CDR1 MGHDK, CDR2 SYGVNS. The V end was cut by 0 bases, the J end by 3 bases, with 9 bases between. The CDR3 coding sequence is TGTGCCAGCAGTGAATACTGGCGAGACTACGAGCAGTACTTC. It encodes CASSEYWRDYEQYF.

V usage is TRBV6-1 and J usage is TRBJ1-5; D is unclear. V was trimmed by 1 base and J by 1 base, leaving 8 bases between them. The CDR3 is made up of 15 amino acids. Looked up from germline, CDR1 is MNHNS and CDR2 is SASEGT. The CDR3 loop reads CASSEVPGSNQPQHF. The CDR3 DNA reads TGTGCCAGCAGTGAAGTTCCGGGGAGCAATCAGCCCCAGCATTTT.

In this sample, this clone turned up a few times. The chain has TRBV11-2 and TRBJ1-1; D is unclear. Germline CDR1 is SGHAT and CDR2 is FQNNGV. The V gene lost 1 base and the J gene lost 1 base, with 7 bases spanning the gap. This CDR3 spans 14 amino acids. DNA for the CDR3: TGTGCCAGCAGCTTAGGGTGGGGGAACACTGAAGCTTTCTTT. As protein: CASSLGWGNTEAFF.

The chain couples TRBV19 to TRBJ2-7; D is ambiguous. There are 12 residues in the CDR3. V was cut by 3 bases and J by 3 bases, with 6 bases left in between. Per the germline V gene, CDR1 is LNHDA and CDR2 is SQIVND (reference sequence). The chain's CDR3 is CASSMNGYEQYF. The CDR3 nucleotides read TGTGCCAGTAGTATGAATGGCTACGAGCAGTACTTC. Drawing the rest from reference TRBV19 and TRBJ2-7, the complete variable domain is DGGITQSPKYLFRKEGQNVTLSCEQNLNHDAMYWYRQDPGQGLRLIYYSQIVNDFQKGDIAEGYSVSREKKESFPLTVTSAQKNPTAFYLCASSMNGYEQYFGPGTRLTVT.

The sample holds a few counts of this clone. V is TRBV25-1 and J is TRBJ2-2, with 7 nucleotides matching TRBD2. The CDR3 runs to 14 residues. Germline V lookup: CDR1 MGHDK, CDR2 SYGVNS. Unmatched junction bases numbered 10, after V lost 8 bases and J lost 7 bases. The CDR3 DNA reads TGTGCCAGCGGTATGGGGGGGTGGAACGGGGAGCTGTTTTTT. This encodes CASGMGGWNGELFF.

Only one count was recorded for this clone. The genes are TRBV6-5 and TRBJ2-7, with 9 bases matching TRBD1. With 8 bases clipped from V and 4 bases from J, the junction kept 12 bases outside the gene matches. CDR3 length: 15 residues. The germline CDR1 and CDR2 sequences are MNHEY and SVGAGI. The DNA for the CDR3 is TGTGCCAGCCAAAACGGAGGACAGGGGCTGTACGAGCAGTACTTC. Residues: CASQNGGQGLYEQYF.

The rearrangement joins TRBV30 to TRBJ2-2; 8 nucleotides line up with TRBD2. After removal of 4 bases from V and 5 bases from J, the junction contained 9 bases not matched to a gene. Germline assignment: CDR1 GTSNPN and CDR2 SVGIG (reference sequence). This CDR3 region has 15 residues. DNA for the CDR3: TGTGCCTGGACTAAGCGGGAGAAGGTAACCGGGGAGCTGTTTTTT. Its protein product is CAWTKREKVTGELFF. Full variable domain (remainder filled in from reference TRBV30 and TRBJ2-2): SQTIHQWPATLVQPVGSPLSLECTVEGTSNPNLYWYRQAAGRGLQLLFYSVGIGQISSEVPQNLSASRPQDRQFILSSKKLLLSDSGFYLCAWTKREKVTGELFFGEGSRLTVL.

This clone showed up just once. The V call is TRBV5-1, the J call TRBJ2-7; D perhaps matches TRBD1 (5 bases). The germline gives CDR1 SGHRS, CDR2 YFSETQ. The CDR3 is 15 amino acids. Trimming removed 0 bases from V and 5 bases from J, with 15 bases in between. CDR3 DNA: TGCGCCAGCAGCTTGGCCTTGGGGCAGGACCACGAGCAGTACTTC. Its translation is CASSLALGQDHEQYF.

This clone was counted between two and nine times. J is TRBJ2-1 and V is TRBV18; 9 bases fit TRBD2. CDR1 is KGHSH and CDR2 is LQKENI in the germline V gene. The CDR3 length is 14 residues. V lost 0 bases, J lost 9 bases, and 3 bases stayed unmatched. The CDR3 DNA reads TGTGCCAGCTCACCACCGGCGGGGGGGAGTGAGCAGTTCTTC. This sequence encodes CASSPPAGGSEQFF.

This clone showed up just a few times. This chain uses TRBV19 with TRBJ1-1; D is undetermined. V lost 3 bases and J lost 0, with 11 bases in between. This CDR3 spans 15 amino acids. Germline V lookup: CDR1 LNHDA, CDR2 SQIVND (reference sequence). The CDR3 DNA sequence: TGTGCCAGTAGTATTATGGCCCAGTTGAACACTGAAGCTTTCTTT. Protein product: CASSIMAQLNTEAFF.

This chain uses TRBV5-6 with TRBJ2-5, with TRBD1 as a possible D gene (5 bases). Germline lookup yields CDR1 SGHDT and CDR2 YYEEEE. Trimming pared 3 bases from V and 5 bases from J, leaving 8 bases between. The CDR3 is 12 amino acids. The CDR3 DNA follows: TGTGCCAGCAGCTCGGACATGGAGACCCAGTACTTC. Its translation is CASSSDMETQYF.

The V call is TRBV5-1, the J call TRBJ2-6; TRBD1 might be the D (6 bases). This CDR3 is 22 amino acids long. The germline V and J ends were trimmed by 4 bases and 2 bases, with 31 bases remaining between them. Looked up from germline, CDR1 is SGHRS and CDR2 is YFSETQ. The CDR3 is CASSPRDIYRVHIPPGANVLTF. The CDR3, as DNA: TGCGCCAGCAGCCCAAGAGACATATACAGGGTCCATATACCCCCTGGGGCCAACGTCCTGACTTTC.

The chain carries TRBV4-2 and TRBJ1-1; D possibly corresponds to TRBD1 (5 bases). Germline loops: CDR1 LGHNA, CDR2 YNFKEQ. V was clipped by 0 bases and J by 4 bases, with 15 bases between them. The CDR3 loop spans 16 amino acids. The CDR3 loop is CASSQDQLSGGTEAFF. In DNA form, the CDR3 reads TGTGCCAGCAGCCAAGATCAATTAAGCGGGGGCACTGAAGCTTTCTTT.

The rearrangement joins TRBV2 to TRBJ1-5, with TRBD1 as a possible D gene (5 bases). Per the germline V gene, CDR1 is SNHLY and CDR2 is FYNNEI. The CDR3 runs 15 residues. V lost 1 base and J 10 bases, leaving 17 bases between the germline ends. CDR3 DNA: TGTGCCAGCAGTGAAGACGGAAGGGGCCGGAGACCCCAGCATTTT. The encoded protein is CASSEDGRGRRPQHF.

The chain links TRBV5-1 to TRBJ2-6, with D unresolved. This CDR3 spans 16 amino acids. Per germline, CDR1 SGHRS and CDR2 YFSETQ. V was clipped by 5 bases and J by 1 base, with 13 bases between them. The CDR3 DNA reads TGCGCCAGCAGAAGGACGGTATTGTCTGGGGCCAACGTCCTGACTTTC. It codes for CASRRTVLSGANVLTF.

The chain carries TRBV2 and TRBJ2-1, with 7 bases identical to TRBD2. CDR3 size: 16 residues. Germline loops: CDR1 SNHLY, CDR2 FYNNEI. The junction had 13 bases not matched to a gene; V was cut back by 6 bases and J by 5 bases. CDR3 DNA: TGTGCCAGCAGGGACTGGGACCGCGGGGGAAACAATGAGCAGTTCTTC. It is translated as CASRDWDRGGNNEQFF.